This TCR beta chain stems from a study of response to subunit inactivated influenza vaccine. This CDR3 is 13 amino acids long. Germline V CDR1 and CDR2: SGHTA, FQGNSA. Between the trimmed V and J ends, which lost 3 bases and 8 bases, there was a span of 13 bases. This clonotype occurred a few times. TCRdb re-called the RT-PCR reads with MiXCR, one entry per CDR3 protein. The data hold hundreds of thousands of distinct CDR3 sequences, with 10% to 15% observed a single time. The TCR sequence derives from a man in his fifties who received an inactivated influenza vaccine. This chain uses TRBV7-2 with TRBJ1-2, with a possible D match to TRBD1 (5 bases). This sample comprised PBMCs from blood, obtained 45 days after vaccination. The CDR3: CASSLGRRTGYTF. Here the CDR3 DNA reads TGTGCCAGCAGCTTGGGACGTCGTACAGGCTACACCTTC.